This T cell receptor (beta chain) was retrieved from a study of early T cells in non-severe SARS-CoV-2 infection (dated by TCRdb to about 2021). About the full investigation: Because TCR sequencing relied on bulk RNA taken from unsorted whole blood, pairing of alpha and beta chains was not possible. What the research found in general, with its limitations: VDJdb matching was skewed toward anti-spike CD8 responses and likely underestimated virus-specific expansions by missing private and CD4 specificities.

Libraries were made using 5' RACE. Reads for this sample came from a NextSeq 500. The TCR library protocol attached unique molecular identifiers to individual cDNA molecules to correct for sequencing error and PCR bias. Both TCR alpha and beta chains were sequenced, and tight co-correlation was observed between alpha and beta sequence abundances in each sample. In the paper's pipeline: Decombinator V4 was used to annotate the V gene, J gene and CDR3 of the TCR sequences. Expanded TCRs were defined as changing significantly between any two time points under a Poisson model with p below 0.0001. TCR abundances were normalised to the total number of TCRs sequenced per sample and were expressed as counts per million. A search of VDJdb, accessed on 1 November 2021, was run for TCRs annotated to CMV, EBV and SARS-CoV-2, with TCRs annotated for multiple antigens excluded. TCRdb's own reprocessing of the public reads used fastp at Q25 and MiXCR and kept productive beta chains. A single entry per CDR3 protein holds the most common genes and DNA from its merged rows. It is TCRdb's table, rather than the study itself, that gives the V and J calls and clone size. Within this sample are roughly 100,000 distinct CDR3 sequences, with about 12% of them counted one time only. The leading ten clones occupy 2% to 2.5% of the sample.

This was a case-control study nested in a cohort of healthcare workers in London, UK, who had nasopharyngeal swab PCR tests and blood samples taken every week. Healthcare workers were recruited between 23 and 31 March 2020, during the week of the UK lockdown, and were followed weekly for up to about 16 weeks. Remarks on this clonotype: It lacks a known antigen. There are no base qualities to consult, and no much larger clone falls within one base.

The source of this sequence is an adult who was a healthcare worker with PCR-confirmed SARS-CoV-2 infection or an uninfected control (not recorded which). The sequencing input was whole blood.

The encoded CDR3 is CSATRGGNEQFF. The sequenced DNA is TGCAGTGCTACCCGGGGGGGGAATGAGCAGTTCTTC. This chain joins TRBV20-1 to TRBJ2-1; 8 bases in the middle match TRBD2. Trimming accounts for 4 bases at V and 7 bases at J, while the number of junction bases matched to no gene is 3. Sequences DFQATT (CDR1) and SNEGSKA (CDR2) are obtained from the germline V gene (reference sequence). The CDR3 covers 12 residues, taking in both the cysteine and the phenylalanine. Just CDR3 DNA is preserved here, 36 bases in frame from base 1.